Below are 28 T cell receptor beta chains sequenced from a single sample in a study of blood T cell repertoires in COVID-19. Here immunoSEQ multiplex PCR was the method, and the copy in TCRdb shows in-frame clones only, minus some. The table has 170,000 or so clones, more than 75% seen once. What was sequenced was peripheral blood. These receptors came from a man aged 55 to 70 with COVID-19, enrolled during active disease.

This rearrangement joins TRBV4-1 to TRBJ2-5, with 13 positions matching TRBD2. The germline gives CDR1 MGHRA, CDR2 YSYEKL. The trim removed 3 bases at V and 1 base at J, leaving 5 bases unmatched. CDR3 length: 17 amino acids. The CDR3 coding sequence is TGCGCCAGCAGCCAGAAAGGGACTAGCGGGACCCAAGAGACCCAGTACTTC. Translating it yields CASSQKGTSGTQETQYF.

The CDR3 DNA is TGTGCCAGCAGTGCACCACCCCCCCGGCAGGATAAAACTGAAGCTTTCTTT. Translated: CASSAPPPRQDKTEAFF. V and J are TRBV6-2 or TRBV6-3 and TRBJ1-1; no reliable D call. Deletions cut 5 bases from V and 5 bases from J, with 24 bases between. The V gene's germline CDR1 is MNHEY and CDR2 SVGEGT. The CDR3 is 17 amino acids.

This clone was picked up one time. The chain combines TRBV27 with TRBJ2-7, with 9 bases that match TRBD1. CDR3 size: 15 residues. Trimming cost V 5 bases and J 6 bases; bases outside gene matches: 11. Per the germline V gene, CDR1 is MNHEY and CDR2 is SMNVEV (reference sequence). The CDR3 DNA sequence: TGTGCCAGCAGTCCACGGACAGGGGATTCTCTCGAGCAGTACTTC. This codes for CASSPRTGDSLEQYF.

This chain connects TRBV5-1 to TRBJ1-1; 10 positions agree with TRBD1. Trimming took 9 bases from V and 4 from J; bases not matched to a gene: 6. The CDR3 has 13 amino acids. Germline CDR1 and CDR2: SGHRS and YFSETQ. CDR3 DNA sequence: TGCGCCACCTCTAGGACAGGGGGCACTGAAGCTTTCTTT. Translating it yields CATSRTGGTEAFF.

This rearrangement joins TRBV4-1 to TRBJ2-5; D call uncertain. The CDR3 has 12 amino acids. V gave up 1 base and J gave up 5 bases, with 5 bases separating them. Germline values: CDR1 MGHRA, CDR2 YSYEKL. In DNA, the CDR3 is TGCGCCAGCAGCCAAGTCCCTGAGACCCAGTACTTC. This encodes CASSQVPETQYF.

This rearrangement joins TRBV7-9 to TRBJ2-1, with 8 nucleotides matching TRBD2. Germline V gives CDR1 SEHNR, CDR2 FQNEAQ (reference sequence). The CDR3 extends over 16 amino acids. V was pared by 1 base and J by 7 bases, with 9 bases of the junction left unmatched. The CDR3 spells CASSLDYAGTRNEQFF. The CDR3 DNA sequence: TGTGCCAGCAGCTTAGATTACGCCGGGACTAGGAATGAGCAGTTCTTC.

This chain uses TRBV5-4 with TRBJ2-1, with D maybe TRBD2 (6 bases). The germline V gene encodes CDR1 SGHNT and CDR2 YYREEE (reference sequence). This CDR3 is built from 17 residues. V lost 1 base to trimming and J lost 3 bases, with 17 bases between them. The CDR3 DNA follows: TGTGCCAGCAGCTTGCCCTCGTCCCTAGCGCTCTACAATGAGCAGTTCTTC. Encoded protein: CASSLPSSLALYNEQFF.

V is TRBV7-2 and J is TRBJ2-1, with D perhaps TRBD2 (6 bases). Trimming took off 1 base at V and 4 bases at J, with 14 bases between the two ends. The CDR3 is made up of 16 amino acids. Germline V gene data show CDR1 as SGHTA and CDR2 as FQGNSA. The CDR3 nucleotides read TGTGCCAGCAGCTTAGAGGGAGGAATTCGATACAATGAGCAGTTCTTC. Encoded protein: CASSLEGGIRYNEQFF.

The chain is built from TRBV2 and TRBJ1-5, with unresolved D. The CDR3 runs 14 residues. Trimming took 8 bases from V and 4 from J, leaving 15 bases between them. Germline V gene lookup returns CDR1 SNHLY and CDR2 FYNNEI. The CDR3 nucleotides are TGTGCCAGCGCGCAATCAGGTACGAATCAGCCCCAGCATTTT. Translating it yields CASAQSGTNQPQHF. The complete variable domain, with remaining parts taken from reference TRBV2 and TRBJ1-5, reads EPEVTQTPSHQVTQMGQEVILRCVPISNHLYFYWYRQILGQKVEFLVSFYNNEISEKSEIFDDQFSVERPDGSNFTLKIRSTKLEDSAMYFCASAQSGTNQPQHFGDGTRLSIL.

This chain links TRBV24-1 with TRBJ1-1; unclear D gene. V gave up 3 bases and J gave up 8 bases, with 6 bases separating them. This CDR3 has 11 residues. Germline V CDR1 and CDR2: KGHDR, SFDVKD. Here the CDR3 reads CATSDTTEAFF. The CDR3 DNA sequence: TGTGCCACCAGTGATACAACAGAAGCTTTCTTT.

The chain combines TRBV27 with TRBJ2-3; the D is unclear. The V gene's germline CDR1 is MNHEY and CDR2 SMNVEV (reference sequence). V was pared by 4 bases and J by 1 base, with 9 bases between. The CDR3 length is 14 residues. The CDR3: CASSSNRGTDTQYF. In nucleotides, the CDR3 is TGTGCCAGCAGTTCAAACCGAGGCACAGATACGCAGTATTTT.

The genes are TRBV13 and TRBJ1-3; no clear D. Germline V gene sequence: CDR1 PRHDT, CDR2 FYEKMQ (reference sequence). V was pared by 5 bases and J by 2 bases, with 16 bases between. The CDR3 contains 16 residues. This chain's CDR3 is CASSPIGAAAGNTIYF. The CDR3 DNA follows: TGTGCCAGCAGCCCTATAGGAGCGGCGGCTGGAAACACCATATATTTT.

The rearrangement links TRBV30 to TRBJ2-7; TRBD2 agrees at 16 bases. The V segment lost 4 bases and the J segment 2 bases; nucleotides outside the gene matches: 8. The CDR3 is 17 residues long. Looked up from germline, CDR1 is GTSNPN and CDR2 is SVGIG (reference sequence). The CDR3 protein is CAWTPLGTSGRAYEQYF. The DNA for the CDR3 is TGTGCCTGGACCCCCCTCGGGACTAGCGGGAGGGCCTACGAGCAGTACTTC.

The gene calls are TRBV6-2 or TRBV6-3 and TRBJ1-2; the D gene is possibly TRBD1 (6 bases). The CDR3 consists of 13 residues. The V gene's germline CDR1 is MNHEY and CDR2 SVGEGT. Trimming took 5 bases from V and 5 from J, leaving 12 bases between them. The CDR3 bases are TGTGCCAGCAGTGACCACAGGGTTTATGGCTACACCTTC. Translated: CASSDHRVYGYTF.

This clone was found once. V and J are TRBV10-3 and TRBJ1-1, with 12 nucleotides matching TRBD1. The germline V gene encodes CDR1 ENHRY and CDR2 SYGVKD. This CDR3 is 17 amino acids long. With 6 bases clipped from V and 5 bases from J, the junction kept 13 bases outside the gene matches. The CDR3: CAISKRGTGGEGTEAFF. The CDR3 coding sequence is TGTGCCATCAGCAAAAGGGGGACAGGGGGCGAAGGAACTGAAGCTTTCTTT.

J is TRBJ1-1 and V is TRBV19; no reliable D call. The V end was cut by 6 bases, the J end by 0 bases, with 11 bases between. Germline V gives CDR1 LNHDA, CDR2 SQIVND (reference sequence). The CDR3 extends over 14 amino acids. The CDR3 is CASRFRELNTEAFF. The CDR3 region has the DNA TGTGCCAGTAGATTTCGGGAACTGAACACTGAAGCTTTCTTT.

V gene TRBV6-5 combines with J gene TRBJ1-1, with TRBD1 matching 8 bases. The CDR3 length is 14 residues. V lost 6 bases and J lost 7; bases outside the gene matches: 10. Germline V gives CDR1 MNHEY, CDR2 SVGAGI. Written as DNA, the CDR3 is TGTGCCAGCAGGTCCCGGACAGGGATGGGTGAAGCTTTCTTT. This gives the protein CASRSRTGMGEAFF.

CDR3 amino acids: CASSTPEDRGEAFF. CDR3 DNA sequence: TGTGCCAGTTCAACTCCAGAGGACAGGGGTGAAGCTTTCTTT. The rearrangement uses TRBV19 and TRBJ1-1, with 9 bases that match TRBD1. J lost 7 bases, V lost 8 bases, and 11 bases had no gene match. This CDR3 is 14 amino acids long. Germline CDR1 LNHDA, CDR2 SQIVND (reference sequence).

The chain combines TRBV28 with TRBJ1-1; no reliable D call. V lost 2 bases, J lost 5 bases, and 12 bases lay in between. Germline V gives CDR1 MDHEN, CDR2 SYDVKM. The CDR3 runs 14 residues. CDR3 amino acids: CASSLSTLGTEAFF. The CDR3 DNA sequence: TGTGCCAGCAGTTTAAGTACCCTCGGGACTGAAGCTTTCTTT.

This sequence joins TRBV27 and TRBJ1-5; possibly TRBD1 for D (6 bases). The CDR3 is 16 amino acids. V dropped 5 bases and J dropped 6 bases, with 20 bases sitting between them. CDR1 and CDR2 from the germline V gene are MNHEY and SMNVEV (reference sequence). The CDR3 DNA follows: TGTGCCAGCAGTGTTTGGGGAGGGGGTACCGGTCAGCCCCAGCATTTT. It codes for CASSVWGGGTGQPQHF.

The rearrangement joins TRBV29-1 to TRBJ1-1, with a possible D match to TRBD1 (5 bases). This CDR3 spans 14 amino acids. Per the germline V gene, CDR1 is SQVTM and CDR2 is ANQGSEA. V lost 5 bases and J 4 bases, leaving 17 bases between the germline ends. The CDR3 DNA reads TGCAGCGTTCTCCCCGGGGACTTTCTCACTGAAGCTTTCTTT. It specifies CSVLPGDFLTEAFF.

This clone has more than one count but fewer than ten. The chain carries TRBV29-1 and TRBJ1-1; TRBD1 agrees at 7 bases. Trimming removed 7 bases from V and 1 base from J; junction bases left unmatched: 3. This CDR3 region has 12 residues. CDR1 SQVTM and CDR2 ANQGSEA come from the germline V gene. CDR3 nucleotides: TGCAGCGGACACAGGGGGAACACTGAAGCTTTCTTT. This codes for CSGHRGNTEAFF.

V and J are TRBV15 and TRBJ1-5; D unresolved. Trimming cost V 3 bases and J 2 bases, with 8 bases left between them. Per germline, CDR1 LNHNV and CDR2 YYDKDF (reference sequence). There are 14 residues in the CDR3. The CDR3 loop is CATSSHTGNQPQHF. In DNA form, the CDR3 reads TGTGCCACCAGCAGCCATACAGGCAATCAGCCCCAGCATTTT. The whole variable domain, filled in from reference TRBV15 and TRBJ1-5, reads DAMVIQNPRYQVTQFGKPVTLSCSQTLNHNVMYWYQQKSSQAPKLLFHYYDKDFNNEADTPDNFQSRRPNTSFCFLDIRSPGLGDTAMYLCATSSHTGNQPQHFGDGTRLSIL.

The rearrangement uses TRBV5-8 and TRBJ1-5, with D possibly being TRBD1 (5 bases). The CDR3 is 17 amino acids. V was shortened by 6 bases and J by 2 bases, with 21 bases between the two germline ends. The germline V gene encodes CDR1 SGHTS and CDR2 YDEGEE. CDR3 residues: CASNSGVMASGNQPQHF. The CDR3 bases are TGTGCCAGCAACTCGGGGGTAATGGCCTCAGGCAATCAGCCCCAGCATTTT.

The V call is TRBV4-2, the J call TRBJ1-2; 9 bases are shared with TRBD1. The V gene end was trimmed by 0 bases and the J gene end by 4 bases; junction bases not matched to a gene: 6. Germline CDR1 LGHNA, CDR2 YNFKEQ. This CDR3 comprises 16 residues. The CDR3 is CASSQDQTGGFYGYTF. The DNA for the CDR3 is TGTGCCAGCAGCCAAGATCAGACAGGGGGATTCTATGGCTACACCTTC.

The table lists this clone with a count of one. The CDR3 reads CASSLEVGQGAGGEQFF. DNA of the CDR3: TGTGCCAGCAGCTTAGAGGTGGGACAGGGGGCGGGAGGTGAGCAGTTCTTC. V gene TRBV7-6 combines with J gene TRBJ2-1; 12 bases agree with TRBD1. After removal of 1 base from V and 9 bases from J, the junction contained 10 bases not matched to a gene. From germline, CDR1 is SGHVS and CDR2 FNYEAQ. This CDR3 has 17 amino acids. Combining the CDR3 with reference TRBV7-6 and TRBJ2-1 gives the whole variable domain GAGVSQSPRYKVTKRGQDVALRCDPISGHVSLYWYRQALGQGPEFLTYFNYEAQQDKSGLPNDRFSAERPEGSISTLTIQRTEQRDSAMYRCASSLEVGQGAGGEQFFGPGTRLTVL.

The chain recombines TRBV25-1 with TRBJ2-2, with D perhaps TRBD1 (6 bases). Trimming left V 8 bases short and J 7 bases short, with 14 bases between. The CDR3 totals 13 residues. Germline V gene sequence: CDR1 MGHDK, CDR2 SYGVNS. The CDR3 sequence: CASGNRDGGELFF. CDR3 bases: TGTGCCAGCGGGAACAGGGATGGCGGGGAGCTGTTTTTT.

The chain uses TRBV19 and TRBJ2-7, with 7 bases aligning to TRBD1. Germline CDR1 and CDR2: LNHDA and SQIVND (reference sequence). The J segment lost 6 bases and the V segment lost 4 bases, leaving 12 bases of the junction unmatched. CDR3 length: 15 amino acids. The DNA of the CDR3 is TGTGCCAGTAGTACCCGAGACAGGGCGGTCCGCGAGCAGTACTTC. This translates into CASSTRDRAVREQYF.